This T cell receptor (beta chain) was profiled in a study of glioma-infiltrating T cells after dendritic cell vaccination. At the level of the study: Autologous tumor lysate-pulsed dendritic cell vaccination was given between about 2002 and 2012. Study results and caveats: Higher pretreatment TIL content predicted longer progression-free time and survival. Few patients contributed both blood and tumor specimens.

With respect to this clone: Its target is not known.

Time point defined: after dendritic cell vaccination, including at tumor progression/relapse. The PCR used 60 V beta and 13 J beta primers. Data came from immunoSEQ multiplex PCR; TCRdb stores just in-frame clones and leaves some out. Of 20,000 or so clones listed, around 92% were seen once; the top ten hold around 2.9%. The ends lost 4 bases at V and 0 bases at J; junction bases unmatched: 7. This CDR3 is 16 amino acids long. CDR1 SGHRS and CDR2 YFSETQ come from the germline V gene. The rearrangement joins TRBV5-1 to TRBJ1-1; 9 nucleotides line up with TRBD1. This TCR derives from a human donor with glioblastoma. Specimen: blood, collected after dendritic cell vaccination. The CDR3 DNA sequence: TGCGCCAGCAGCCCCGGGACAGGGAACATGAACACTGAAGCTTTCTTT. Its protein is CASSPGTGNMNTEAFF.